Listed here are 27 T cell receptor beta chains from one sample, sequenced in a study of cytomegalovirus exposure and HLA in healthy donors. TCRdb's copy holds only in-frame clones and misses some; the assay was immunoSEQ multiplex PCR. The table includes more than 45,000 clones, approximately 92% detected once. Input material: PBMCs. Receptors originate from a woman between 18 and 29 years old in good health and CMV-seronegative.

This clone was picked up one time. The chain has TRBV7-9 and TRBJ2-1; 9 bases fit TRBD2. With 6 bases clipped from V and 3 bases from J, the junction kept 6 bases outside the gene matches. The germline V gene encodes CDR1 SEHNR and CDR2 FQNEAQ (reference sequence). CDR3 length: 15 amino acids. CDR3 nucleotides: TGTGCCAGCAGTCTTAGCGGGGGCTTCTACAATGAGCAGTTCTTC. As protein: CASSLSGGFYNEQFF.

The chain combines TRBV27 with TRBJ2-7; 11 nucleotides agree with TRBD2. CDR1 and CDR2 (germline): MNHEY, SMNVEV (reference sequence). The CDR3 is 15 residues long. J was trimmed by 2 bases and V by 5 bases; bases with no gene match: 5. CDR3 region: CASSTLAGGPYEQYF. The CDR3 region has the DNA TGTGCCAGCAGTACTCTAGCGGGAGGCCCCTACGAGCAGTACTTC.

The genes are TRBV7-6 and TRBJ2-1, with D perhaps matching TRBD2 (5 bases). The CDR3 is made up of 16 amino acids. With 1 base removed from V and 9 bases from J, the gap between germline ends came to 19 bases. Looked up from germline, CDR1 is SGHVS and CDR2 is FNYEAQ. CDR3 amino acids: CASSLVVAPERTEQFF. As DNA, the CDR3 is TGTGCCAGCAGCTTAGTGGTAGCGCCCGAGCGGACTGAGCAGTTCTTC.

This clone was picked up one time. J is TRBJ1-1 and V is TRBV5-6; D not resolved. V was cut by 0 bases and J by 7 bases, with 7 bases left in between. The length of the CDR3 is 12 residues. The germline V gene has CDR1 SGHDT and CDR2 YYEEEE. CDR3: CASSLGQFEAFF. CDR3 DNA: TGTGCCAGCAGCTTGGGTCAGTTTGAAGCTTTCTTT.

This rearrangement joins TRBV5-1 to TRBJ2-7, with TRBD1 identical over 7 bases. Per the germline V gene, CDR1 is SGHRS and CDR2 is YFSETQ. J gave up 6 bases and V 3 bases, and 9 bases lay outside the gene matches. There are 14 residues in the CDR3. The CDR3 DNA reads as TGCGCCAGCAGCTCGCCGGGACAGCCTCTCGAGCAGTACTTC. It codes for CASSSPGQPLEQYF.

The rearrangement joins TRBV6-1 to TRBJ2-5, with D unclear. There are 14 residues in the CDR3. Trimming pared 2 bases from V and 5 bases from J, leaving 12 bases between. CDR1 and CDR2 from the germline V gene are MNHNS and SASEGT. CDR3 bases: TGTGCCAGCAGTGAATTTTCGTCCGGGGAGACCCAGTACTTC. Protein product: CASSEFSSGETQYF.

The chain carries TRBV28 and TRBJ1-2, with D uncertain. With 10 bases removed from V and 0 bases from J, the gap between germline ends came to 15 bases. There are 14 residues in the CDR3. Germline values: CDR1 MDHEN, CDR2 SYDVKM. Here the CDR3 reads CATVGPIANYGYTF. The DNA of the CDR3 is TGTGCCACCGTTGGGCCGATAGCTAACTATGGCTACACCTTC.

The chain recombines TRBV6-6 with TRBJ1-3; perhaps TRBD1 as D (6 bases). Germline values: CDR1 MNHNY, CDR2 SVGAGI (reference sequence). This CDR3 comprises 16 residues. Trimming left V 2 bases short and J 4 bases short, with 15 bases between. For the CDR3, the DNA is TGTGCCAGCAGTTACGTCAGGGGTACATCGGGAAACACCATATATTTT. This gives the protein CASSYVRGTSGNTIYF.

V is TRBV7-8 and J is TRBJ2-5; D possibly corresponds to TRBD1 (6 bases). Germline V gene sequence: CDR1 SGHVS, CDR2 FQNEAQ. The CDR3 loop spans 14 amino acids. Trimming removed 5 bases at V and 3 bases at J, with 13 bases between. CDR3 coding DNA: TGTGCCAGCAGCCGCGGACAGACTAAAGAGACCCAGTACTTC. This translates into CASSRGQTKETQYF.

This chain links TRBV7-3 with TRBJ2-3; D ambiguous. V was pared by 0 bases and J by 5 bases, with 6 bases between. This CDR3 region has 13 residues. The germline V gene has CDR1 SGHTA and CDR2 FQGTGA. The CDR3: CASSLTRGDTQYF. The CDR3 coding sequence is TGTGCCAGCAGCTTAACGAGAGGAGATACGCAGTATTTT. The full variable domain, with the rest looked up from reference TRBV7-3 and TRBJ2-3, is GAGVSQTPSNKVTEKGKYVELRCDPISGHTALYWYRQSLGQGPEFLIYFQGTGAADDSGLPNDRFFAVRPEGSVSTLKIQRTERGDSAVYLCASSLTRGDTQYFGPGTRLTVL.

The chain links TRBV7-9 to TRBJ2-1; D might be TRBD2 (6 bases). CDR3 length: 15 residues. V was shortened by 0 bases and J by 7 bases, with 13 bases between the two germline ends. From germline, CDR1 is SEHNR and CDR2 FQNEAQ (reference sequence). This CDR3 reads CASSLAGDGGNEQFF. For the CDR3, the DNA is TGTGCCAGCAGCTTAGCAGGAGATGGAGGGAATGAGCAGTTCTTC.

The V call is TRBV9, the J call TRBJ2-1; 8 nucleotides match TRBD2. Germline V gene sequence: CDR1 SGDLS, CDR2 YYNGEE. V shed 0 bases, J shed 10 bases, and the junction held 9 bases outside the gene matches. CDR3 length: 15 amino acids. CDR3 coding DNA: TGTGCCAGCAGCGTAGCGAGTAGCGGGACACTCGAGCAGTTCTTC. This codes for CASSVASSGTLEQFF. Variable domain in full (rest from reference TRBV9 and TRBJ2-1): DSGVTQTPKHLITATGQRVTLRCSPRSGDLSVYWYQQSLDQGLQFLIQYYNGEERAKGNILERFSAQQFPDLHSELNLSSLELGDSALYFCASSVASSGTLEQFFGPGTRLTVL.

The rearrangement links TRBV5-6 to TRBJ2-1, with a weak D call TRBD1 (5 bases). Trimming removed 6 bases at V and 5 bases at J, with 18 bases between. The CDR3 is 15 residues long. Germline values: CDR1 SGHDT, CDR2 YYEEEE. DNA for the CDR3: TGTGCCAGCACCCTACTGATGGGGCCCCACAATGAGCAGTTCTTC. Amino acids: CASTLLMGPHNEQFF.

The genes are TRBV6-6 and TRBJ1-5; maybe TRBD1 (5 bases). V lost 5 bases and J lost 6, with 17 bases in between. Looked up from germline, CDR1 is MNHNY and CDR2 is SVGAGI (reference sequence). This CDR3 is 15 amino acids long. The CDR3 nucleotides read TGTGCCAGCAGTACGTCTCAGGGTTGGGGTCAGCCCCAGCATTTT. Protein product: CASSTSQGWGQPQHF.

V and J are TRBV5-1 and TRBJ2-3, with 8 bases matching TRBD1. CDR3 length equals 14 residues. The V segment lost 0 bases and the J segment 5 bases; nucleotides outside the gene matches: 2. Germline CDR1 is SGHRS and CDR2 is YFSETQ. CDR3 DNA sequence: TGCGCCAGCAGCTTGGCAGGGGGCCGAGATACGCAGTATTTT. This translates into CASSLAGGRDTQYF.

The chain has TRBV4-3 and TRBJ2-7; D is undetermined. The CDR3 covers 15 residues. The germline gives CDR1 LGHNA, CDR2 YSLEER. Trimming pared 1 base from V and 2 bases from J, leaving 12 bases between. The CDR3 loop is CASSQVYNSAYEQYF. The CDR3 nucleotides read TGCGCCAGCAGCCAAGTATATAACTCCGCCTACGAGCAGTACTTC.

This chain joins TRBV27 and TRBJ2-7; 7 bases align to TRBD2. V was pared by 7 bases and J by 6 bases, with 15 bases of the junction left unmatched. Per germline, CDR1 MNHEY and CDR2 SMNVEV (reference sequence). The CDR3 loop spans 15 amino acids. CDR3 residues: CASTDLTSLSGEQYF. The CDR3 bases are TGTGCCAGCACCGACTTGACTAGCCTGTCGGGCGAGCAGTACTTC.

The gene calls are TRBV7-2 and TRBJ2-2, with 8 bases that match TRBD1. From germline, CDR1 is SGHTA and CDR2 FQGNSA. The CDR3 runs 16 residues. V lost 5 bases and J lost 4; bases outside the gene matches: 9. CDR3 in amino acids: CASSLVQGAVTGELFF. The DNA of the CDR3 is TGTGCCAGCAGCCTCGTTCAGGGGGCGGTCACCGGGGAGCTGTTTTTT.

This sequence joins TRBV27 and TRBJ2-7; 10 nucleotides agree with TRBD2. With 5 bases clipped from V and 1 base from J, the junction kept 8 bases outside the gene matches. This CDR3 contains 16 residues. From germline, CDR1 is MNHEY and CDR2 SMNVEV (reference sequence). The DNA of the CDR3 is TGTGCCAGCAGTACCCACTGGGGACTAGCGTCCTACGAGCAGTACTTC. This codes for CASSTHWGLASYEQYF.

The genes are TRBV27 and TRBJ2-7; TRBD2 agrees at 11 bases. This CDR3 has 14 amino acids. Germline trimming cut 5 bases from V and 11 bases from J; bases unmatched to any gene: 11. Germline V gene data show CDR1 as MNHEY and CDR2 as SMNVEV (reference sequence). The CDR3 nucleotides read TGTGCCAGCAGTCCCCCCCCGACTAGCGGGGTTAAGTACTTC. Translated: CASSPPPTSGVKYF.

This clone has only a few counts. CDR3 sequence reads: CAWRGPGQGYNSPLHF. CDR3 nucleotide sequence: TGTGCCTGGAGGGGGCCGGGACAGGGGTATAATTCACCCCTCCACTTT. The chain combines TRBV30 with TRBJ1-6, with TRBD1 identical over 10 bases. Trimming removed 3 bases from V and 4 bases from J; junction bases left unmatched: 6. In germline, CDR1 is GTSNPN, CDR2 SVGIG (reference sequence). There are 16 residues in the CDR3.

This clone showed up just once. The chain is built from TRBV7-6 and TRBJ2-5, with 10 bases aligning to TRBD1. V was clipped by 3 bases and J by 4 bases; unmatched bases: 8. Germline CDR1 is SGHVS and CDR2 is FNYEAQ. The CDR3 consists of 16 residues. The CDR3 sequence: CASSFVPDRGRETQYF. CDR3 DNA: TGTGCCAGCAGCTTCGTTCCTGACAGGGGGCGAGAGACCCAGTACTTC.

J is TRBJ2-7 and V is TRBV18; 12 bases line up with TRBD1. The CDR3 runs 16 residues. The germline V gene encodes CDR1 KGHSH and CDR2 LQKENI. The ends lost 6 bases at V and 5 bases at J; junction bases unmatched: 11. This chain's CDR3 is CASSPTTGQGADEQYF. The CDR3 DNA sequence: TGTGCCAGCTCCCCGACAACGGGACAGGGGGCCGACGAGCAGTACTTC.

Comment on this clone: Its ends do not fully match the called genes, so a read error is possible. The chain joins TRBV6-5 to TRBJ2-5; TRBD2 agrees at 15 bases. Germline V CDR1 and CDR2: MNHEY, SVGAGI. The CDR3 length is 14 residues. The CDR3 DNA follows: TGTGCCAGCAGGCCACAGGGACTAGCGGGAGGATGGGACTTC. Translating it yields CASRPQGLAGGWDF.

The CDR3 protein is CAISDNQLAGGSYEQYF. CDR3 nucleotide sequence: TGTGCCATCAGCGACAATCAACTAGCGGGAGGTTCCTACGAGCAGTACTTC. V usage is TRBV10-3 and J usage is TRBJ2-7; 12 bases are shared with TRBD2. The germline gives CDR1 ENHRY, CDR2 SYGVKD. The CDR3 is made up of 17 amino acids. J lost 1 base, V lost 6 bases, and 10 bases had no gene match.

V gene TRBV15 combines with J gene TRBJ1-4, with TRBD1 as a possible D gene (5 bases). V lost 5 bases to trimming and J lost 2 bases, with 18 bases between them. CDR1 and CDR2 from the germline V gene are LNHNV and YYDKDF (reference sequence). The CDR3 extends over 17 amino acids. This CDR3 reads CATSRSPRVNTNEKLFF. The CDR3 region has the DNA TGTGCCACCAGCCGGTCCCCCAGGGTCAATACTAATGAAAAACTGTTTTTT.

The V call is TRBV19, the J call TRBJ2-3; 9 nucleotides line up with TRBD1. The CDR3 covers 16 residues. The junction had 11 bases not matched to a gene; V was cut back by 4 bases and J by 6 bases. Looked up from germline, CDR1 is LNHDA and CDR2 is SQIVND (reference sequence). The chain's CDR3 is CASSTHPGQGTDTQYF. The CDR3 nucleotides read TGTGCCAGTAGTACTCACCCGGGACAGGGTACGGATACGCAGTATTTT. The full variable domain, rest sourced from reference TRBV19 and TRBJ2-3, is DGGITQSPKYLFRKEGQNVTLSCEQNLNHDAMYWYRQDPGQGLRLIYYSQIVNDFQKGDIAEGYSVSREKKESFPLTVTSAQKNPTAFYLCASSTHPGQGTDTQYFGPGTRLTVL.